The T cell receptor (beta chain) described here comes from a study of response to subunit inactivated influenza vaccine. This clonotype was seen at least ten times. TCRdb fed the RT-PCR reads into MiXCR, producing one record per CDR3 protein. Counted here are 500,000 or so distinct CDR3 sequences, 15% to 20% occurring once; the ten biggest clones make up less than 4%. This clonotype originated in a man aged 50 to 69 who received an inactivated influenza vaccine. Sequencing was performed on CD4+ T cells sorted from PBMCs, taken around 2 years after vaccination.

The CDR3 loop is CASRPYRSGNTEAFF. In DNA, the CDR3 is TGTGCCAGCAGGCCCTACCGGTCGGGGAACACTGAAGCTTTCTTT. This chain joins TRBV2 and TRBJ1-1; D not resolved. V lost 6 bases and J 1 base, leaving 15 bases between the germline ends. Germline-derived CDR1 and CDR2 are SNHLY and FYNNEI. The CDR3 totals 15 residues.